These T cell receptor beta chains were read from a single sample in a study of cytomegalovirus exposure and HLA in healthy donors. TCRdb's copy holds only in-frame clones and misses some; the assay was immunoSEQ multiplex PCR. This table has some 200,000 clones, more than 65% appearing once. Material for sequencing was PBMCs. The receptors come from a female donor in good health and CMV-seronegative. Both conserved end residues are trimmed from each CDR3. Fields, in order: CDR3 length, D gene, V gene, J gene, CDR3 protein. The D gene is left open where the match is weak.

len: 11; d_gene: TRBD1; v_gene: TRBV30; j_gene: TRBJ1-2; CDR3aa: AIRTGWDFGYT
len: 12; d_gene: .; v_gene: TRBV5-6; j_gene: TRBJ1-1; CDR3aa: ASSLAGRWTEAF
len: 12; d_gene: .; v_gene: TRBV7-8; j_gene: TRBJ2-1; CDR3aa: ASTPEVAEPEQF
len: 16; d_gene: TRBD2; v_gene: TRBV28; j_gene: TRBJ2-1; CDR3aa: ASSLSPSWEREDNEQF
len: 11; d_gene: .; v_gene: TRBV19; j_gene: TRBJ1-2; CDR3aa: ASSITVLYGYT
len: 11; d_gene: .; v_gene: TRBV6-5; j_gene: TRBJ2-1; CDR3aa: ASTQDSYNEQF
len: 14; d_gene: TRBD2; v_gene: TRBV27; j_gene: TRBJ2-3; CDR3aa: ASSSLGAGVRDTQY
len: 12; d_gene: TRBD1; v_gene: TRBV6-5; j_gene: TRBJ1-5; CDR3aa: ASSFTGENQPQH
len: 12; d_gene: .; v_gene: TRBV2; j_gene: TRBJ1-2; CDR3aa: ASSEVNSYYGYT
len: 12; d_gene: TRBD2; v_gene: TRBV29-1; j_gene: TRBJ2-1; CDR3aa: SAVAGGTYNEQF
len: 10; d_gene: .; v_gene: TRBV25-1; j_gene: TRBJ1-6; CDR3aa: ASSEVRGSLH
len: 12; d_gene: .; v_gene: TRBV29-1; j_gene: TRBJ2-3; CDR3aa: SVEGQISTDTQY
len: 12; d_gene: TRBD2; v_gene: TRBV5-1; j_gene: TRBJ2-1; CDR3aa: ASSSGGLNNEQF
len: 11; d_gene: .; v_gene: TRBV5-6; j_gene: TRBJ1-1; CDR3aa: ASSYGVNTEAF
len: 13; d_gene: TRBD2; v_gene: TRBV5-1; j_gene: TRBJ2-5; CDR3aa: ASSRDSGAQETQY
len: 13; d_gene: TRBD1; v_gene: TRBV19; j_gene: TRBJ1-2; CDR3aa: ASSVRDRSNYGYT
len: 14; d_gene: TRBD1; v_gene: TRBV6-6; j_gene: TRBJ2-2; CDR3aa: ASSYLDRGNTGELF
len: 14; d_gene: TRBD1; v_gene: TRBV6-5; j_gene: TRBJ1-1; CDR3aa: ASSYTRQGMVTEAF
len: 11; d_gene: TRBD2; v_gene: TRBV30; j_gene: TRBJ2-1; CDR3aa: AWRLAGGNEQF
len: 13; d_gene: TRBD2; v_gene: TRBV7-3; j_gene: TRBJ2-7; CDR3aa: ASSLGSGGPYEQY
len: 16; d_gene: TRBD2; v_gene: TRBV11-2; j_gene: TRBJ2-1; CDR3aa: ASSLHSGRPSSYNEQF
len: 15; d_gene: .; v_gene: TRBV10-3; j_gene: TRBJ2-1; CDR3aa: AISEAVPGETYNEQF
len: 13; d_gene: .; v_gene: TRBV27; j_gene: TRBJ1-4; CDR3aa: ASRPTGMVGEKLF
len: 14; d_gene: .; v_gene: TRBV4-1; j_gene: TRBJ1-4; CDR3aa: ASSQAPRGSSEKLF
len: 11; d_gene: TRBD1; v_gene: TRBV9; j_gene: TRBJ2-7; CDR3aa: ASSEDRGYEQY
len: 12; d_gene: TRBD1; v_gene: TRBV6-5; j_gene: TRBJ1-4; CDR3aa: ASSLTGNTEKLF
len: 12; d_gene: TRBD1; v_gene: TRBV5-5; j_gene: TRBJ2-7; CDR3aa: ASSPGTGSPEQY
len: 13; d_gene: .; v_gene: TRBV27; j_gene: TRBJ2-5; CDR3aa: ASSLRGMAQETQY
len: 14; d_gene: .; v_gene: TRBV11-2; j_gene: TRBJ1-1; CDR3aa: ASSSGVRSSGTEAF
len: 10; d_gene: .; v_gene: TRBV6-5; j_gene: TRBJ2-1; CDR3aa: ASSPLSGEQF
len: 11; d_gene: .; v_gene: TRBV19; j_gene: TRBJ1-2; CDR3aa: ASMAGTHYGYT
len: 13; d_gene: .; v_gene: TRBV5-6; j_gene: TRBJ1-5; CDR3aa: ASSLAGVLNQPQH
len: 13; d_gene: .; v_gene: TRBV5-4; j_gene: TRBJ1-6; CDR3aa: ASSFGSSYNSPLH
len: 12; d_gene: TRBD1; v_gene: TRBV19; j_gene: .; CDR3aa: ASSRTGGSYEQY
len: 14; d_gene: TRBD1; v_gene: TRBV5-1; j_gene: TRBJ2-7; CDR3aa: ASSLVGPETGREQY
len: 12; d_gene: TRBD1; v_gene: TRBV9; j_gene: TRBJ1-2; CDR3aa: ASSAPGQVRGYT
len: 13; d_gene: TRBD2; v_gene: TRBV7-2; j_gene: TRBJ2-7; CDR3aa: ASSETSGFSYEQY
len: 13; d_gene: .; v_gene: TRBV7-9; j_gene: TRBJ2-2; CDR3aa: SSSLAQVDTGELF
len: 13; d_gene: TRBD2; v_gene: TRBV6-4; j_gene: TRBJ2-3; CDR3aa: ASSEKAGGVDTQY
len: 14; d_gene: .; v_gene: TRBV6-5; j_gene: TRBJ2-3; CDR3aa: ASSYSWGGNTDTQY
len: 12; d_gene: TRBD1; v_gene: TRBV27; j_gene: TRBJ2-1; CDR3aa: ASSLQGADNEQF
len: 12; d_gene: .; v_gene: TRBV23-1; j_gene: TRBJ2-5; CDR3aa: ASSHSGRKETQY
len: 11; d_gene: .; v_gene: TRBV6-5; j_gene: TRBJ1-1; CDR3aa: ASSFGGGTEAF
len: 14; d_gene: TRBD2; v_gene: TRBV30; j_gene: TRBJ2-7; CDR3aa: AWSFPSSGRTYEQY
len: 14; d_gene: TRBD2; v_gene: TRBV4-2; j_gene: TRBJ2-1; CDR3aa: ASSRRTSGGGDEQF
len: 11; d_gene: .; v_gene: TRBV29-1; j_gene: TRBJ2-2; CDR3aa: SVDQGYTGELF
len: 10; d_gene: .; v_gene: TRBV6-6; j_gene: TRBJ1-1; CDR3aa: ATIRENTEAF
len: 13; d_gene: TRBD2; v_gene: TRBV11-2; j_gene: TRBJ2-7; CDR3aa: ASSSELAGVGEQY
len: 14; d_gene: TRBD1; v_gene: TRBV7-6; j_gene: TRBJ2-7; CDR3aa: ASSESLDRWAYEQY
len: 10; d_gene: .; v_gene: TRBV10-3; j_gene: TRBJ2-7; CDR3aa: AVSESTREQY
len: 16; d_gene: TRBD2; v_gene: TRBV5-1; j_gene: TRBJ2-3; CDR3aa: ASSLTTSGGGKVDTQY
len: 14; d_gene: .; v_gene: TRBV7-2; j_gene: TRBJ2-7; CDR3aa: ASSLPWRALSYEQY
len: 13; d_gene: .; v_gene: TRBV11-3; j_gene: TRBJ1-1; CDR3aa: ASSKRQLGYPEAF
len: 13; d_gene: .; v_gene: TRBV2; j_gene: TRBJ1-5; CDR3aa: ASSEGVQANQPQH
len: 13; d_gene: .; v_gene: TRBV11-2; j_gene: TRBJ2-7; CDR3aa: ASSFGRRSSYEQY
len: 14; d_gene: .; v_gene: TRBV5-1; j_gene: TRBJ2-7; CDR3aa: ASSRSGLQSSYEQY